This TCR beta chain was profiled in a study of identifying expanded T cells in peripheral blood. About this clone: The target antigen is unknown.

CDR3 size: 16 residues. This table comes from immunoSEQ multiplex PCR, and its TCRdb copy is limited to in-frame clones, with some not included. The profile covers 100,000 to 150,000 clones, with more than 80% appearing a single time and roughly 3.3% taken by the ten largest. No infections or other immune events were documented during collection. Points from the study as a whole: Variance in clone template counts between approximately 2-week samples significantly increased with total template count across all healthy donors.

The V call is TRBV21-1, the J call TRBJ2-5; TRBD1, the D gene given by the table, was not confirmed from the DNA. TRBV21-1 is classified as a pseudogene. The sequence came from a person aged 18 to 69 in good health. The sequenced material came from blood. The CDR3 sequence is CASSKLGRGRGETQYF. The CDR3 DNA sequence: TGTGCCAGCAGCAAACTAGGCAGGGGGCGCGGGGAGACCCAGTACTTC.